This T cell receptor (beta chain) was captured by sequencing in a study of blood T cell repertoires in COVID-19. In the authors' methods: Reference gene primer amplification gave nucleated cell count estimates. Only in-frame clones appear in the TCRdb table, and some are missing; sequencing was by immunoSEQ multiplex PCR. V, J and clone size derive from that table, while D and trimming were established from the DNA sequence. The sample carries about 170,000 clones, around 81% recorded once. Seattle researchers signed up patients amid active infection and tracked them longitudinally. The sample comprised peripheral blood. The clonotype was recovered from an elderly woman with COVID-19, enrolled during active disease.

CDR3 amino acids: CASKQTGLGEQYF. CDR3 DNA: TGTGCCAGCAAGCAGACAGGGTTGGGCGAGCAGTACTTC. The chain joins TRBV6-5 to TRBJ2-7; 7 bases map to TRBD1. Germline CDR1 and CDR2: MNHEY and SVGAGI. The V gene end was trimmed by 7 bases and the J gene end by 6 bases; junction bases not matched to a gene: 9. There are 13 residues in the CDR3.